The 2 T cell receptor beta chains below all came from one sample that was sequenced in a study of cytomegalovirus exposure and HLA in healthy donors. PCR used 60 Vbeta primers and 13 Jbeta primers. Measured with immunoSEQ multiplex PCR; TCRdb has only the in-frame clones, and not every one. The sample includes hundreds of thousands of clones, 72% seen only once; the top ten take under 2.5%. Sequencing was done on a sample of PBMCs. Every receptor here comes from a female donor in good health and CMV-seronegative.

The chain links TRBV7-9 to TRBJ2-1, with D possibly TRBD1 on 5 matching bases. The V end lost 5 bases, the J end lost 9 bases, and 17 bases lay between the germline ends. The CDR3 runs 14 residues. Germline lookup yields CDR1 SEHNR and CDR2 FQNEAQ (reference sequence). The CDR3 here is CASSRSWRDSEQFF. DNA of the CDR3: TGTGCCAGCAGCCGGAGTTGGCGAGACAGTGAGCAGTTCTTC.

J is TRBJ1-6 and V is TRBV30; the D is unclear. The CDR3 runs to 11 residues. V dropped 3 bases and J dropped 10 bases, with 7 bases sitting between them. Looked up from germline, CDR1 is GTSNPN and CDR2 is SVGIG (reference sequence). CDR3 in DNA: TGTGCCTGGAGAAGGGAGTCACCCCTCCACTTT. Amino acid sequence: CAWRRESPLHF.